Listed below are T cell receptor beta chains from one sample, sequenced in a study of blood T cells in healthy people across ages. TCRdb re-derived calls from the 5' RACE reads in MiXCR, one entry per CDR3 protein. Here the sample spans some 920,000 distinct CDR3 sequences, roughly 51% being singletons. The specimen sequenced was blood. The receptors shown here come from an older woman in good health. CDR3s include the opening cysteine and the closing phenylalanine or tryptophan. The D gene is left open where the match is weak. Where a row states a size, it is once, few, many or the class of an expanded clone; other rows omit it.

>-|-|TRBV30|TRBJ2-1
CAWSLGGEWGLEQFF
TGTGCCTGGAGTCTTGGTGGAGAGTGGGGTCTGGAGCAGTTCTTC
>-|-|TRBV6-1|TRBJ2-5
CASSDNRGRETQYF
TGTGCCAGCAGTGACAACCGGGGGCGAGAGACCCAGTACTTC
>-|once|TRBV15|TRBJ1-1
CATRANTEAFF
TGTGCCACCAGAGCGAACACTGAAGCTTTCTTT
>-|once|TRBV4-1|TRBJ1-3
CATAGAGNTIYF
TGCGCCACCGCTGGGGCTGGAAACACCATATATTTT
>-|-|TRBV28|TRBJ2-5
CASSRDQTQYF
TGTGCCAGCAGTAGAGACCAGACCCAGTACTTC
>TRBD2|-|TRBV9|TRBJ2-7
CASSGVSGLAGDKQYF
TGTGCCAGCAGCGGAGTATCTGGACTAGCTGGAGACAAGCAGTACTTC
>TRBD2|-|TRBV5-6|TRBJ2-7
CASSLDLSGRKHNEQYF
TGTGCCAGCAGCTTGGACCTTAGCGGGAGAAAACACAATGAGCAGTACTTC
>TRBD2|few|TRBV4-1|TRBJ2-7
CASSQPGRSSYEQYF
TGCGCCAGCAGCCAACCCGGGAGGTCCTCCTACGAGCAGTACTTC
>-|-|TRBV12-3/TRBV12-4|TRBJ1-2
CASRVRTKRHYGYTF
TGTGCCAGCCGGGTCCGAACAAAAAGACACTATGGCTACACCTTC
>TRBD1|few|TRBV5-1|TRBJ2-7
CASSLVFRGRDDEQYF
TGCGCCAGCAGCTTGGTTTTCAGGGGGCGCGATGACGAGCAGTACTTC
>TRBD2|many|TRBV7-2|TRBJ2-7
CASSPRLAGDSYEQYF
TGTGCCAGCAGCCCCAGACTAGCGGGGGACTCCTACGAGCAGTACTTC
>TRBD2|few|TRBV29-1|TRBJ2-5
CSVGTSGSLRETQYF
TGCAGCGTTGGGACTAGCGGGTCCCTGAGGGAGACCCAGTACTTC
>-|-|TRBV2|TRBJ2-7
CASSGRGQNPHEQYF
TGTGCCAGCAGTGGAAGAGGACAGAATCCCCACGAGCAGTACTTC
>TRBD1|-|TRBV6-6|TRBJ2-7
CASRPWTGVMDEQYF
TGTGCCAGCAGACCCTGGACAGGGGTAATGGACGAGCAGTACTTC
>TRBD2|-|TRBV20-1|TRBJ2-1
CSAHRTSGESYNEQFF
TGCAGTGCGCACAGGACTAGCGGGGAGTCTTACAATGAGCAGTTCTTC
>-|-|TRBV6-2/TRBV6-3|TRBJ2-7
CASMPGLSPYEQYF
TGTGCCAGCATGCCCGGACTATCTCCCTACGAGCAGTACTTC
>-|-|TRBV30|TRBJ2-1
CAWSPDGCNEQFF
TGTGCCTGGAGCCCGGACGGCTGCAATGAGCAGTTCTTC
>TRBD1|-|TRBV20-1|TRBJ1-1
CSAKGTGFNTEAFF
TGCAGTGCGAAAGGGACAGGCTTCAACACTGAAGCTTTCTTT
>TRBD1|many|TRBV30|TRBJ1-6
CAWSVGGGTQNSPLHF
TGTGCCTGGAGTGTAGGGGGCGGGACACAGAATTCACCCCTCCACTTT
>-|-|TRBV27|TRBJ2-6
CASKGRPYSGANVLTF
TGTGCCAGCAAAGGCAGACCCTACTCTGGGGCCAACGTCCTGACTTTC
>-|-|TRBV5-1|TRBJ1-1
CASSLLQARRNTEAFF
TGCGCCAGCAGCTTGCTTCAGGCCAGGCGGAACACTGAAGCTTTCTTT
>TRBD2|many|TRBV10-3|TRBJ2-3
CAISGIAGGQDTQYF
TGTGCCATCAGTGGAATCGCGGGAGGGCAAGATACGCAGTATTTT
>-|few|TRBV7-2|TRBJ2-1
CASSWTGGVSNEQFF
TGTGCCAGCAGCTGGACAGGAGGGGTGAGCAATGAGCAGTTCTTC
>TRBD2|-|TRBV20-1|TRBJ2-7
CSARDLWRESSYEQYF
TGCAGTGCTAGAGATCTTTGGCGGGAGAGCTCCTACGAGCAGTACTTC
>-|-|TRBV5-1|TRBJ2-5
CASSPRAGVFETQYF
TGCGCCAGCAGTCCCCGGGCAGGGGTGTTCGAGACCCAGTACTTC
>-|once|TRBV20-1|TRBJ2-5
CSARDGWTQETQYF
TGCAGTGCTAGAGATGGGTGGACCCAAGAGACCCAGTACTTC
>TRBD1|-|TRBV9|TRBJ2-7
CASSTRTGGYEQYF
TGTGCCAGCAGCACTCGGACAGGGGGCTACGAGCAGTACTTC
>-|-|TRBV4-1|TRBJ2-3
CASGQDLGSGRNTQYF
TGCGCCAGCGGCCAAGACCTGGGAAGCGGGCGGAATACGCAGTATTTT
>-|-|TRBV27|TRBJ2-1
CASSFWGQEQFF
TGTGCCAGCAGTTTTTGGGGTCAAGAGCAGTTCTTC
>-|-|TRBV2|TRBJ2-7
CASRPTTLASEQYF
TGTGCCAGCAGACCGACAACGCTTGCTTCCGAGCAGTACTTC
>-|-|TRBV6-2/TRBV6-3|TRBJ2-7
CASSKLDYYEQYF
TGTGCCAGCAGTAAGCTTGACTACTACGAGCAGTACTTC
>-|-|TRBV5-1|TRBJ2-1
CASSLVGPADEQFF
TGCGCCAGCAGCTTGGTGGGCCCTGCTGATGAGCAGTTCTTC
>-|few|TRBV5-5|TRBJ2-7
CASSFYLGTDSQQYF
TGTGCCAGCAGCTTCTACCTCGGGACGGACAGCCAGCAGTACTTC
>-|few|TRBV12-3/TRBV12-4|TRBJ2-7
CASSGRARFYEQYF
TGTGCCAGCAGCGGCCGGGCCAGGTTCTACGAGCAGTACTTC
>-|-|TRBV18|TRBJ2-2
CASSPLGSAGELFF
TGTGCCAGCTCACCACTTGGGAGCGCCGGGGAGCTGTTTTTT
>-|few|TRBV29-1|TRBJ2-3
CSILGDTQYF
TGCAGTATTCTAGGGGATACGCAGTATTTT
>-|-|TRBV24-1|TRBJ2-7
CATSGPDYEQYF
TGTGCCACCAGTGGGCCGGACTACGAGCAGTACTTC
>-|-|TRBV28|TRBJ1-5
CASSYRVLNQPQHF
TGTGCCAGCAGTTACAGGGTATTGAATCAGCCCCAGCATTTT
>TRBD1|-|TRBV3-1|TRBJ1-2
CASSQATGGLKFAYTF
TGTGCCAGCAGCCAAGCTACAGGGGGGCTAAAGTTTGCCTACACCTTC
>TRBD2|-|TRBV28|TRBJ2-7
CASRPGGSNEQYF
TGTGCCAGCCGACCCGGGGGGAGCAATGAGCAGTACTTC
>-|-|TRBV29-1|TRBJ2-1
CSVDPNEQFF
TGCAGCGTTGACCCTAATGAGCAGTTCTTC
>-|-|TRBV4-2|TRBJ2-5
CASSQVVVSAIQSETQYF
TGTGCCAGCAGCCAAGTAGTGGTCTCGGCCATCCAATCGGAGACCCAGTACTTC
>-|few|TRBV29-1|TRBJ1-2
CSVEDIWTLGYTF
TGCAGCGTTGAAGACATATGGACGCTCGGCTACACCTTC
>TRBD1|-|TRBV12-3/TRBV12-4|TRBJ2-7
CASSPRSGGNEQYF
TGTGCCAGCAGTCCCCGGTCAGGGGGCAACGAGCAGTACTTC
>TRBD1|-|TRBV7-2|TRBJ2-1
CASSPSRRDSHNEQFF
TGTGCCAGCAGCCCAAGCAGACGGGACAGCCACAATGAGCAGTTCTTC
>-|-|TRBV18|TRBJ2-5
CASALQGWREQYF
TGTGCCAGCGCACTACAGGGCTGGCGGGAGCAGTACTTC
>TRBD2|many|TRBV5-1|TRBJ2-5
CASSWTSGTQETQYF
TGCGCCAGCAGCTGGACTAGCGGGACCCAAGAGACCCAGTACTTC
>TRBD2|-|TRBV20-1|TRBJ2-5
CSARPSGRDETQYF
TGCAGTGCTAGGCCCAGCGGGAGAGATGAGACCCAGTACTTC
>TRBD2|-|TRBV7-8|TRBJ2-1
CASSLSTSATYNEQFF
TGTGCCAGCAGCTTAAGCACTAGCGCGACCTACAATGAGCAGTTCTTC
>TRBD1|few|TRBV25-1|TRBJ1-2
CASSPQGTGGGGYTF
TGTGCCAGCAGCCCACAAGGGACAGGGGGCGGTGGCTACACCTTC
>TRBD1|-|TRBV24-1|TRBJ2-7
CATSDSRDRFYEQYF
TGTGCCACCAGTGATTCGAGGGACAGATTCTACGAGCAGTACTTC
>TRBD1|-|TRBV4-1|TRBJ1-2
CASSRETGENYGYTF
TGCGCCAGCAGCCGCGAGACAGGGGAGAACTATGGCTACACCTTC
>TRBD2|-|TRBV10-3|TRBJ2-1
CAISESTGTSGINEQFF
TGTGCCATCAGTGAGTCAACCGGGACTAGCGGGATAAATGAGCAGTTCTTC
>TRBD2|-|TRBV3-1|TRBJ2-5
CASSQQLAGVQQYF
TGTGCCAGCAGCCAACAACTAGCGGGAGTTCAGCAGTACTTC
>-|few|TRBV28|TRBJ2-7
CASSLIGGTYEQYF
TGTGCCAGCAGTTTAATCGGCGGTACCTACGAGCAGTACTTC